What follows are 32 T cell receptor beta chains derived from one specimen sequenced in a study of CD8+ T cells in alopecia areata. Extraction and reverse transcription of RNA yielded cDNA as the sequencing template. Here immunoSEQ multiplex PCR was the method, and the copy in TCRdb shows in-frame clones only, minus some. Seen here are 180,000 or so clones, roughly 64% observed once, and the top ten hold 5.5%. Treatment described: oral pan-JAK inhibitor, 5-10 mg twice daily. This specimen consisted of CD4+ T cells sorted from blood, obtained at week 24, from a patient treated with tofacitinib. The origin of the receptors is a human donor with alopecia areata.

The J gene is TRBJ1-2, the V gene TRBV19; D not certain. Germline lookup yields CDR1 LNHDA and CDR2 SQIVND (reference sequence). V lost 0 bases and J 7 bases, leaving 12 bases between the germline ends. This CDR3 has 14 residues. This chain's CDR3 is CASSIDPVGLGYTF. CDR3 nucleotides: TGTGCCAGTAGTATAGACCCAGTTGGTCTTGGCTACACCTTC.

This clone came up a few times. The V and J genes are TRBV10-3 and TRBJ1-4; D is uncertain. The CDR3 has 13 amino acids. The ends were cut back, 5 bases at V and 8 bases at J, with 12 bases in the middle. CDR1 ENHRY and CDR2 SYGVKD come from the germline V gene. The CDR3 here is CAISPNGGEKLFF. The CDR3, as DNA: TGTGCCATCAGTCCGAATGGTGGGGAAAAACTGTTTTTT.

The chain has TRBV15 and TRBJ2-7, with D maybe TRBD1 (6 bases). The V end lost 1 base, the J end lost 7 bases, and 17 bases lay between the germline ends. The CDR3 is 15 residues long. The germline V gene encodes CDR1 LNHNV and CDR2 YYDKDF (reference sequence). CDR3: CATSRAPVGAREQYF. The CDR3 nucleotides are TGTGCCACCAGCAGAGCCCCCGTGGGGGCCCGGGAGCAGTACTTC.

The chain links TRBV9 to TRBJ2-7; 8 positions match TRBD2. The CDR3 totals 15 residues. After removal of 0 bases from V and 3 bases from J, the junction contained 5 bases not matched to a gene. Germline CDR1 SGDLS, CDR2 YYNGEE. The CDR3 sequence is CASSVATSGLYEQYF. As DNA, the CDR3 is TGTGCCAGCAGCGTAGCCACTAGCGGACTCTACGAGCAGTACTTC.

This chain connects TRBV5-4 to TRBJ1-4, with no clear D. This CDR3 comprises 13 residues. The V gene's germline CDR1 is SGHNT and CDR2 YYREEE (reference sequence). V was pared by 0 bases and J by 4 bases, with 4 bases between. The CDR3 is CASSLGSNEKLFF. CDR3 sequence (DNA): TGTGCCAGCAGCTTGGGGAGTAATGAAAAACTGTTTTTT.

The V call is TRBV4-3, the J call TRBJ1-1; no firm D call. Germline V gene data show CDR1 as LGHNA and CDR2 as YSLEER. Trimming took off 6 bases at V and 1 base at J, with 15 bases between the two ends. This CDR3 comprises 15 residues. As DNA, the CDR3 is TGCGCCAGCAGTCACTACGCCGGACCGAACACTGAAGCTTTCTTT. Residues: CASSHYAGPNTEAFF.

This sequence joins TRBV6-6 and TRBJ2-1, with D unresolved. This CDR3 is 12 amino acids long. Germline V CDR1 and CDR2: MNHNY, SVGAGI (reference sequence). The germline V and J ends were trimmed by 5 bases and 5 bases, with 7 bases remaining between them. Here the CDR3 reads CASSPPDNEQFF. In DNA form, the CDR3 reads TGTGCCAGCAGTCCGCCTGACAATGAGCAGTTCTTC.

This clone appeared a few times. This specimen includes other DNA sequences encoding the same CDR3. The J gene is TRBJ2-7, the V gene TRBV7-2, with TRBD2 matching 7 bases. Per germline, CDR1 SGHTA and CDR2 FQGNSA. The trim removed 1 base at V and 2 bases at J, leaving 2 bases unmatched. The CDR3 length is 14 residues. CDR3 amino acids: CASSLVGGPYEQYF. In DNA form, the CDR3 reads TGTGCCAGCAGCTTAGTGGGAGGGCCCTACGAGCAGTACTTC.

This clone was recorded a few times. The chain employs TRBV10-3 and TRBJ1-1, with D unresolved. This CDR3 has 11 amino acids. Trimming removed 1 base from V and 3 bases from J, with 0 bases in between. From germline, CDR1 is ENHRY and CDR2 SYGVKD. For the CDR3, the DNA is TGTGCCATCAGTGAGTACACTGAAGCTTTCTTT. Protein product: CAISEYTEAFF.

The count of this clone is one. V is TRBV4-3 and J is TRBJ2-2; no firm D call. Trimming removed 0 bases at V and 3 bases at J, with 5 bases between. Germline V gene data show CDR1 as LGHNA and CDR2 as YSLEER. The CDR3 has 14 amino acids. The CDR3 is CASSQDWHTGELFF. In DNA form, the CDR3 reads TGCGCCAGCAGCCAAGATTGGCACACCGGGGAGCTGTTTTTT.

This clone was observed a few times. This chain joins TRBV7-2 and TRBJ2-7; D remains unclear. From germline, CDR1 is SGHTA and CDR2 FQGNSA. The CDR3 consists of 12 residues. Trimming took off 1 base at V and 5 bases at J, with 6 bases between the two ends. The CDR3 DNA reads TGTGCCAGCAGCTTAGACAGCGACGAGCAGTACTTC. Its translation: CASSLDSDEQYF.

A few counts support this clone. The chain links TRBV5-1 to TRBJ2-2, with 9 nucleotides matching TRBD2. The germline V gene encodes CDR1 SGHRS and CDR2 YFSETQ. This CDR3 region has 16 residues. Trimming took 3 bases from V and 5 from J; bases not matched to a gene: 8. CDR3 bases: TGCGCCAGCAGCTACTATGGGCTAGCGGGAACCGGGGAGCTGTTTTTT. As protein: CASSYYGLAGTGELFF.

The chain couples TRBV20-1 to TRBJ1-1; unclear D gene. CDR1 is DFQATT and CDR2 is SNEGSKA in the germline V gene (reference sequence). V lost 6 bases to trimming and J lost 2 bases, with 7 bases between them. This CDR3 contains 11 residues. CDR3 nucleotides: TGCAGTGCGCACTCCAACACTGAAGCTTTCTTT. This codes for CSAHSNTEAFF.

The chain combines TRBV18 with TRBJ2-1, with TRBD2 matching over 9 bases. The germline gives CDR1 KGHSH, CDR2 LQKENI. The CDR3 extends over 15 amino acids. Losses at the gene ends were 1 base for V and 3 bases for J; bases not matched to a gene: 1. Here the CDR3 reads CASSPRLADYNEQFF. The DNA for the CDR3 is TGTGCCAGCTCACCACGACTAGCGGACTACAATGAGCAGTTCTTC.

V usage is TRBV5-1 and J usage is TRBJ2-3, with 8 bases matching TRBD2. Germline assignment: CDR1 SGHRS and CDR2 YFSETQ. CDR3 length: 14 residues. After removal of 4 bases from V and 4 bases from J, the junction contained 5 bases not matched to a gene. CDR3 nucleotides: TGCGCCAGCAGCAACCCGGGAGGGGCAGATACGCAGTATTTT. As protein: CASSNPGGADTQYF. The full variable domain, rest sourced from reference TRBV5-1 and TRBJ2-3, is KAGVTQTPRYLIKTRGQQVTLSCSPISGHRSVSWYQQTPGQGLQFLFEYFSETQRNKGNFPGRFSGRQFSNSRSEMNVSTLELGDSALYLCASSNPGGADTQYFGPGTRLTVL.

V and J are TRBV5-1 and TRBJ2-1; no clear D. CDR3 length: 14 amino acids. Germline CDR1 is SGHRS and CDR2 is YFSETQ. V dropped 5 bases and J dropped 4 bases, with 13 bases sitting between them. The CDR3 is CASRLEDPYNEQFF. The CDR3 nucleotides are TGCGCCAGCAGGCTCGAGGACCCATACAATGAGCAGTTCTTC.

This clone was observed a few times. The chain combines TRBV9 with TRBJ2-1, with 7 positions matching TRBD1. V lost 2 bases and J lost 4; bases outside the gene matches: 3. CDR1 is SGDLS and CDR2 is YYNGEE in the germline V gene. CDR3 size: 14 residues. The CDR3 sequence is CASSVGTEYNEQFF. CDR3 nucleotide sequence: TGTGCCAGCAGCGTCGGGACAGAATACAATGAGCAGTTCTTC.

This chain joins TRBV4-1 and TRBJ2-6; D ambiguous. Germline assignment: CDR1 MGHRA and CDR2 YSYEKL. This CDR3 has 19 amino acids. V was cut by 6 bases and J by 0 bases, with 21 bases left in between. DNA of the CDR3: TGCGCCAGCAGGAGCACGACGGCGGCCAGGTCCTCTGGGGCCAACGTCCTGACTTTC. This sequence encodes CASRSTTAARSSGANVLTF.

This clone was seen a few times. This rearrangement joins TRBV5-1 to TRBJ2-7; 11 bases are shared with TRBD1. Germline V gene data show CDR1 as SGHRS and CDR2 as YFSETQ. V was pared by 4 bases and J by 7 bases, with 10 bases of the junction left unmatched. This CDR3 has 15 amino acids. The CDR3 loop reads CASSDPGQGDLEQYF. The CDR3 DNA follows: TGCGCCAGCAGCGATCCGGGACAGGGGGATCTGGAGCAGTACTTC.

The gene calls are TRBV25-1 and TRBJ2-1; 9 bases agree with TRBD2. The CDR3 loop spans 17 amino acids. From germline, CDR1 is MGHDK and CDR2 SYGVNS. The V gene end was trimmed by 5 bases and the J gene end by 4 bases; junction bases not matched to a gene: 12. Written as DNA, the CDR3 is TGTGCCAGCAGTTCCTCTTCTGCGGGGGGGCTTTACAATGAGCAGTTCTTC. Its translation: CASSSSSAGGLYNEQFF.

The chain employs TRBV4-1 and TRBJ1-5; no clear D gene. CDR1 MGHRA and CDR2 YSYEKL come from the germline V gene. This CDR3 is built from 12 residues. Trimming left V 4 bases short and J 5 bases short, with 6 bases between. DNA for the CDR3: TGCGCCAGCAGCCGCTTTTATCAGCCCCAGCATTTT. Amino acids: CASSRFYQPQHF.

CDR3 region: CASSFERSNYGYTF. The DNA of the CDR3 is TGTGCCAGCAGCTTCGAGCGGTCAAACTATGGCTACACCTTC. This chain joins TRBV7-2 and TRBJ1-2; D ambiguous. Germline CDR1 SGHTA, CDR2 FQGNSA. The V and J ends lost 3 bases and 2 bases respectively, with 10 bases between them. The CDR3 length is 14 residues.

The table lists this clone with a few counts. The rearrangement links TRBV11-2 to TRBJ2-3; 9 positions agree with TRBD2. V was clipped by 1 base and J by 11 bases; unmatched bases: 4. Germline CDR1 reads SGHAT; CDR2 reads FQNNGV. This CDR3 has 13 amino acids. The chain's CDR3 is CASSLVRGGVQYF. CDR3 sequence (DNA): TGTGCCAGCAGCTTAGTACGCGGGGGGGTGCAGTATTTT.

The CDR3 nucleotides are TGTGCCAGCAGCTCCCGCTCGACAGGGAGGAACACCGGGGAGCTGTTTTTT. Translating gives CASSSRSTGRNTGELFF. The rearrangement uses TRBV13 and TRBJ2-2; 7 nucleotides agree with TRBD1. V shed 4 bases, J shed 1 base, and the junction held 9 bases outside the gene matches. Germline lookup yields CDR1 PRHDT and CDR2 FYEKMQ (reference sequence). This CDR3 is built from 17 residues.

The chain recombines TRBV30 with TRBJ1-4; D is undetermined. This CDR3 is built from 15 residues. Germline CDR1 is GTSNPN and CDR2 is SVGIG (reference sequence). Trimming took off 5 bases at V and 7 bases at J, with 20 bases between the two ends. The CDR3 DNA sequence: TGTGCCTGGGGGCTACGGCCAGGTTCGCGTGAAAAACTGTTTTTT. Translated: CAWGLRPGSREKLFF.

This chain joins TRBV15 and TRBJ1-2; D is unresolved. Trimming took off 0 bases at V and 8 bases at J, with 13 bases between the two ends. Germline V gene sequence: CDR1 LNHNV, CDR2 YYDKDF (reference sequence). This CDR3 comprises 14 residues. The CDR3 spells CATSRDVGGSGYTF. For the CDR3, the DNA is TGTGCCACCAGCAGAGATGTCGGAGGGTCCGGCTACACCTTC.

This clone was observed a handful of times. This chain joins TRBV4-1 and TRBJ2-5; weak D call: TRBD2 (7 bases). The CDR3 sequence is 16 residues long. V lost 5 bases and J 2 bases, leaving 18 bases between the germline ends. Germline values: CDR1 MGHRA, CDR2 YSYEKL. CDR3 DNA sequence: TGCGCCAGCAGCGCGGGGGCAGGGAAGAAACAAGAGACCCAGTACTTC. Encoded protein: CASSAGAGKKQETQYF.

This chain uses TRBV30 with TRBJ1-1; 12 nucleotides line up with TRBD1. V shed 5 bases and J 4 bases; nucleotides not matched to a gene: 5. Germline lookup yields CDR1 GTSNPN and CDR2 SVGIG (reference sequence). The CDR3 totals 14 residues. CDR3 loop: CAWGTGGASTEAFF. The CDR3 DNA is TGTGCCTGGGGGACAGGGGGCGCTTCCACTGAAGCTTTCTTT.

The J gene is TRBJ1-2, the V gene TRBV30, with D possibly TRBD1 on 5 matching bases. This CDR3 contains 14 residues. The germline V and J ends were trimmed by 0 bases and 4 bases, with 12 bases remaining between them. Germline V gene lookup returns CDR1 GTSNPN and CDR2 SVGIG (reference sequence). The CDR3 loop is CAWSVGGAIYGYTF. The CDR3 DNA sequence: TGTGCCTGGAGTGTAGGAGGGGCAATCTATGGCTACACCTTC.

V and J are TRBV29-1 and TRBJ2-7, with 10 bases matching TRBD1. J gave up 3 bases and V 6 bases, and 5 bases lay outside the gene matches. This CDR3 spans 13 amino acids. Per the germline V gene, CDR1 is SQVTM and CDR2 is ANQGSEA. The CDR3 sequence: CSVRGDRGYEQYF. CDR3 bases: TGCAGCGTCCGAGGGGACAGGGGCTACGAGCAGTACTTC.

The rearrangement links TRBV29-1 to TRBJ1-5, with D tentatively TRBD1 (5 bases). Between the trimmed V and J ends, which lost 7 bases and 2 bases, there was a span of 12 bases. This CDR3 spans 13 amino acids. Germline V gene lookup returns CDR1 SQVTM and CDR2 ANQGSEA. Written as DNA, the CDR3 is TGCAGCGCTGGGGGGGACGGCAATCAGCCCCAGCATTTT. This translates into CSAGGDGNQPQHF.

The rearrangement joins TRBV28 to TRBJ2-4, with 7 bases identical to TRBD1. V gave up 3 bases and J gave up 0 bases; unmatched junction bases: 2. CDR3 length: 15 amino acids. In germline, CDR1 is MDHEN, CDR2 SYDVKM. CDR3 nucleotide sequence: TGTGCCAGCAGTTTGGGACAGCTAGCCAAAAACATTCAGTACTTC. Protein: CASSLGQLAKNIQYF.